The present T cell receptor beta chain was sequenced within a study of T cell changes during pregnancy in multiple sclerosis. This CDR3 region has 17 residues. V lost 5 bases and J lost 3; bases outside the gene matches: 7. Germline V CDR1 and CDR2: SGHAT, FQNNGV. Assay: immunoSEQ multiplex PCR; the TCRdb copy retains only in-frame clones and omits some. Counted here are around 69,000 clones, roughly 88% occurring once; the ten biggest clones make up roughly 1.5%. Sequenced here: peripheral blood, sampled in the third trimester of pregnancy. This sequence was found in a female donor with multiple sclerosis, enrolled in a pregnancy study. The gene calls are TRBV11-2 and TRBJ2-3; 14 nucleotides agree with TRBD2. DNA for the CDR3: TGTGCCAGCAGCCAAGGGACTAGCGGGGGCGGGACAGATACGCAGTATTTT. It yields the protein CASSQGTSGGGTDTQYF.